This TCR beta chain is from a study of a mutant IDH1 vaccine in newly diagnosed glioma. Overall study context: Patients got their first vaccination 4-6 weeks after radiotherapy alone, or with temozolomide cycles. Former treatment meant radiotherapy, temozolomide, or both; the majority had gotten both. Week 35 was safety follow-up visit V12; week 47 was end-of-study visit V13.

Time point in this sample: week 35, safety follow-up. Doses comprised 300 ug of mutant IDH1 20-mer peptide each, plus topical imiquimod. All eight of the vaccinations patients received fell in weeks 1, 3, 5, 7, 11, 15, 19 and 23. Note on this clone: Its specificity is unknown.

Germline V lookup: CDR1 LNHNV, CDR2 YYDKDF (reference sequence). With V trimmed by 4 bases and J by 3 bases, 12 bases remained unmatched. This CDR3 is 16 amino acids long. Sequencing used immunoSEQ multiplex PCR; TCRdb keeps in-frame clones, though not all of them. The sample shows under 40,000 clones, roughly 80% of them seen only once. The input for sequencing was PBMCs, taken from a glioma patient whose treatment included an IDH1 peptide vaccine. The chain uses TRBV15 and TRBJ2-7; 7 bases are shared with TRBD1. The clonotype was recovered from a woman in her late teens or twenties with glioma. CDR3 region: CATSKISGDSLYEQYF. The CDR3, as DNA: TGTGCCACCAGCAAGATCAGTGGGGACAGTCTCTACGAGCAGTACTTC.